This T cell receptor (beta chain) was documented in a study of blood T cell repertoires in COVID-19. Study as a whole: T cells, B-cell-depleted T cells, or PBMCs supplied cDNA or gDNA.

Authors' analysis steps: Amplification of reference gene primers provided the estimated nucleated cell counts. Using immunoSEQ multiplex PCR, the repertoire was profiled, and TCRdb retains in-frame clones only, with some absent. That table furnishes V, J and clone size, whereas the DNA furnished D and trimming. The sample consists of 110,000 or so clones, about 80% of them appearing once. This CDR3 has 13 residues. V lost 7 bases, J lost 1 base, and 13 bases lay in between. Germline V CDR1 and CDR2: SQVTM, ANQGSEA. The receptor was isolated from a woman in her 70s with acute or convalescent COVID-19. The sample consisted of peripheral blood. This sequence joins TRBV29-1 and TRBJ1-1; D ambiguous. DNA for the CDR3: TGCAGCGACTACGCGGGAAAGAACACTGAAGCTTTCTTT. This sequence encodes CSDYAGKNTEAFF.